Detailed here is one T cell receptor beta chain. The data were produced by immunoSEQ multiplex PCR, yet TCRdb's version contains in-frame clones alone and is incomplete. Counted here are around 80,000 clones, 91% occurring once; the ten biggest clones make up about 8%. The V gene end was trimmed by 4 bases and the J gene end by 1 base; junction bases not matched to a gene: 10. The V gene's germline CDR1 is SGDLS and CDR2 YYNGEE. The CDR3 runs 16 residues. The record originates from a study of T cell responses to AZD1222 COVID-19 vaccine. This chain links TRBV9 with TRBJ2-5; 7 bases line up with TRBD2. This receptor was obtained from an adult who received the AZD1222 COVID-19 vaccine. Sequenced here: peripheral blood, sampled 28 days after the second AZD1222 dose. CDR3 nucleotide sequence: TGTGCCAGCAGCCTAACTAGCGTCGGGATCCAAGAGACCCAGTACTTC. Translation gives CASSLTSVGIQETQYF.